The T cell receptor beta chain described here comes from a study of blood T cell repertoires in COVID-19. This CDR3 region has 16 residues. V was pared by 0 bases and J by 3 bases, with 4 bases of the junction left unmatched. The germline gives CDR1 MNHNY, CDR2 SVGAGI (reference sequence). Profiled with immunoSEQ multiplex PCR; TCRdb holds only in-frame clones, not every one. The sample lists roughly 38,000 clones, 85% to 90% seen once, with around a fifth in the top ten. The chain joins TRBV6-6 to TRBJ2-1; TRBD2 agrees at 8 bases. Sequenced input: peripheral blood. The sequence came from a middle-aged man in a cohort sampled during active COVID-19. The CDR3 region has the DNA TGTGCCAGCAGTTACTCGTCAACTAGCGGCTACAATGAGCAGTTCTTC. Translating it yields CASSYSSTSGYNEQFF.